Here is one T cell receptor (beta chain) with its context. This receptor's antigen is unknown. A commercial ELISA kit detecting HCMV-specific IgG in serum was used to determine HCMV serostatus. Peripheral blood mononuclear cells were isolated from blood by Ficoll density gradient centrifugation. These data are taken from a study of T cells expressing NK-cell markers (TCRdb year 2020). Study-level background: TCR beta-chain repertoires were profiled in sorted CD3+CD56+NKG2C+, CD3+CD56+NKG2C- and CD3+CD56-NKG2C+ T-cell subsets from about 8 donors. Illumina HiSeq 2000/2500, MiSeq or NextSeq was used to sequence libraries as 2 x 150 bp reads. The eight sequenced donors were randomly selected healthy volunteers, three men and five women. Among the eight sequenced donors, only one was HCMV-seronegative, while the other seven were HCMV-seropositive.

The CDR1 and CDR2 encoded by the germline V gene are SGHRS and YFSETQ. The CDR3 has 16 amino acids, counting the end cysteine and phenylalanine. The DNA is not on file. Overall study results and their limits: Whether the expanded NKG2C-expressing T cell clones were specific for HCMV antigens was left unclear. Those dominant clonotypes were again the most abundant among CD3+CD56-NKG2C+ cells in a handful of donors, at about 25-60.1%. For over five donors, the dominant CD3+CD56+NKG2C+ clonotypes were among the top 10 CD8+ clonotypes and accounted for about 1.0-8% of CD8+ T cells.

Instrument on record: Illumina HiSeq 2000. 5'RACE template switching, by which a universal primer site and unique molecular identifiers were added, was used to make TCR beta cDNA libraries. cDNA synthesis was primed from the TCR beta constant segment and was followed by two successive PCR amplification steps. Regarding the original processing steps: MIGEC handled demultiplexing of the reads and grouping by UMI, while MiTCR was used to assemble and quantify clonotypes. Only TCR cDNA sequences supported by at least two reads were kept to exclude erroneous sequences. The tcR package was used for downstream repertoire analysis, with clonotypes matched between fractions based on CDR3 nucleotide sequence plus V segment. VDJmatch was used to annotate antigen specificity against VDJdb, with one amino acid substitution in CDR3 allowed. TCRdb reprocessed the public reads and reports one entry per CDR3 protein sequence, without DNA. The V and J calls come from TCRdb's annotation, not from the publication. The sample table records 350,000 to 400,000 distinct CDR3 sequences. The ten biggest clones cover approximately 12% of the sample.

This receptor was taken from a woman aged 45-59 years in good health. Donor details come from another sample of the same person, matched by shared clones. Sequenced: blood T cells: a sorted CD56 or NKG2C T cell subset, CD4+ or CD8+ T cells, or bulk PBMC T cells (not recorded which). The rearranged chain carries TRBV5-1 and TRBJ2-6. The CDR3 loop reads CASSLAPGSGANVLTF. The full variable domain, with segments outside the CDR3 supplied by the reference TRBV5-1 and TRBJ2-6 proteins, appears as KAGVTQTPRYLIKTRGQQVTLSCSPISGHRSVSWYQQTPGQGLQFLFEYFSETQRNKGNFPGRFSGRQFSNSRSEMNVSTLELGDSALYLCASSLAPGSGANVLTFGAGSRLTVL.